Below, 9 T cell receptor beta chains from the same sample are listed, as sequenced in a study of T-cell reconstitution after alpha-beta-depleted transplantation in children. Library preparation (for TCRbeta) was performed with unique molecular identifiers. TCRdb recomputed calls from the PCR reads with MiXCR, one row per CDR3 protein. The sample includes some 440,000 distinct CDR3 sequences, 15% to 20% seen only once; the top ten take roughly 29%. The sequences come from PBMCs, mostly from graft donor cells, collected 360 days after TCRalphabeta/CD19-depleted stem cell transplant. The receptors stem from a boy in the first two years of life who had a stem cell transplant for Wiskott-Aldrich syndrome, so the T cells may come from the graft donor.

The chain uses TRBV28 and TRBJ2-7, with D perhaps assigned TRBD1 or TRBD2 (5 bases each). Trimming removed 5 bases from V and 1 base from J, with 18 bases in between. The CDR3 contains 16 residues. CDR1 is MDHEN and CDR2 is SYDVKM in the germline V gene. The CDR3 is CASSILMGGGSYEQYF. The CDR3 nucleotides read TGTGCCAGCAGTATTCTCATGGGTGGGGGTTCCTACGAGCAGTACTTC.

V usage is TRBV28 and J usage is TRBJ1-5; D may be TRBD1 (6 bases). CDR3 length: 14 residues. Trimming shortened V by 5 bases and J by 9 bases, and 17 bases separated the two germline ends. The germline gives CDR1 MDHEN, CDR2 SYDVKM. The CDR3 bases are TGTGCCAGCAGTCCTCAGGGGTTTTGGGGGCCCCAGCATTTT. Amino acid sequence: CASSPQGFWGPQHF.

The chain is built from TRBV6-1 and TRBJ1-5, with D unresolved. The CDR3 length is 16 residues. CDR1 MNHNS and CDR2 SASEGT come from the germline V gene. The V end was cut by 5 bases, the J end by 3 bases, with 17 bases between. The CDR3 here is CASSPPPPLANQPQHF. CDR3 bases: TGTGCCAGCAGTCCCCCACCGCCTCTAGCCAATCAGCCCCAGCATTTT.

This rearrangement joins TRBV7-9 to TRBJ1-5, with D possibly being TRBD1 (6 bases). Germline CDR1 SEHNR, CDR2 FQNEAQ (reference sequence). This CDR3 has 16 amino acids. Between the trimmed V and J ends, which lost 1 base and 2 bases, there was a span of 12 bases. This CDR3 is CASSLGTGTGNQPQHF. The DNA for the CDR3 is TGTGCCAGCAGCTTAGGAACAGGGACGGGCAATCAGCCCCAGCATTTT.

Here the CDR3 DNA reads TGTGCCAGCACCCAGACAGGAGGCTTTGAGACCCAGTACTTC. Translation gives CASTQTGGFETQYF. The chain uses TRBV12-3 or TRBV12-4 and TRBJ2-5, with D possibly TRBD1 on 6 matching bases. This CDR3 is 14 amino acids long. V gave up 7 bases and J gave up 5 bases, with 17 bases separating them.

The V gene is TRBV5-5, the J gene TRBJ2-2; TRBD1 is a possible D gene (5 bases). V was pared by 5 bases and J by 6 bases, with 11 bases between. The V gene's germline CDR1 is SGHKS and CDR2 YYEKEE (reference sequence). CDR3 size: 13 residues. Written as DNA, the CDR3 is TGTGCCAGCAGGGGGCAAGGGTCCGGGGAGCTGTTTTTT. Its translation is CASRGQGSGELFF.

This clonotype was detected only a few times. The CDR3 reads CASRTTYYNEQFF. CDR3 nucleotides: TGTGCCAGCAGAACTACATACTACAATGAGCAGTTCTTC. The chain recombines TRBV12-3 or TRBV12-4 with TRBJ2-1; the D is unclear. V was shortened by 6 bases and J by 3 bases, with 9 bases between the two germline ends. The CDR3 contains 13 residues.

The CDR3 nucleotides read TGTGCCAGCAGCCAGGTACTCAATGAGCAGTTCTTC. Its translation is CASSQVLNEQFF. The V and J genes are TRBV3-1 and TRBJ2-1; no clear D gene. Trimming removed 3 bases at V and 6 bases at J, with 6 bases between. The CDR3 has 12 residues. In germline, CDR1 is LGHDT, CDR2 YNNKEL (reference sequence).

This clonotype was counted many times. This sequence joins TRBV24-1 and TRBJ2-5, with TRBD2 matching over 14 bases. V shed 4 bases and J 4 bases; nucleotides not matched to a gene: 7. Germline CDR1 and CDR2: KGHDR and SFDVKD. The CDR3 is 17 residues long. The CDR3 nucleotides are TGTGCCACCAGTGACCCTGGACTAGCGGGGGGACGAGAGACCCAGTACTTC. Translated, it gives CATSDPGLAGGRETQYF.